These 13 T cell receptor beta chains were all obtained from the same sample, sequenced in a study of CD8+ T cells in alopecia areata. It was from alopecia areata patients that lesional scalp punch biopsies and peripheral blood were collected. Extraction and reverse transcription of RNA yielded cDNA as the sequencing template. The data were produced by immunoSEQ multiplex PCR, yet TCRdb's version contains in-frame clones alone and is incomplete. Of under 15,000 clones in the sample, 60% were seen once. Sequenced material: skin. The receptors were sampled from a human donor with alopecia areata.

The V and J genes are TRBV30 and TRBJ1-1; no clear D gene. The CDR3 runs to 13 residues. Germline CDR1 reads GTSNPN; CDR2 reads SVGIG (reference sequence). Trimming left V 3 bases short and J 2 bases short, with 10 bases between. CDR3 bases: TGTGCCTGGAGAAAGGTCTTCAACACTGAAGCTTTCTTT. This encodes CAWRKVFNTEAFF.

The chain has TRBV7-9 and TRBJ2-3; D is perhaps TRBD1 (6 bases). Germline V gene lookup returns CDR1 SEHNR and CDR2 FQNEAQ (reference sequence). Trimming took 5 bases from V and 1 from J, leaving 7 bases between them. This CDR3 is built from 13 residues. CDR3 sequence reads: CASSRQGTDTQYF. In DNA, the CDR3 is TGTGCCAGCAGCCGACAGGGCACAGATACGCAGTATTTT.

The chain links TRBV7-9 to TRBJ1-5; D may be TRBD1 (5 bases). The germline V gene has CDR1 SEHNR and CDR2 FQNEAQ (reference sequence). The CDR3 consists of 16 residues. With 2 bases removed from V and 7 bases from J, the gap between germline ends came to 18 bases. The chain's CDR3 is CASSLSGGSAGQPQHF. The CDR3 nucleotides read TGTGCCAGCAGCTTATCTGGGGGGTCAGCTGGACAGCCCCAGCATTTT.

Here the CDR3 DNA reads TGTGCCAGCAGACAGGGGAACTATGGCTACACCTTC. This encodes CASRQGNYGYTF. J is TRBJ1-2 and V is TRBV28; 7 positions agree with TRBD1. V lost 6 bases, J lost 2 bases, and 0 bases stayed unmatched. Germline V lookup: CDR1 MDHEN, CDR2 SYDVKM. The CDR3 spans 12 residues.

In its sample, this clone was seen a few times. V usage is TRBV6-1 and J usage is TRBJ2-7; 8 bases map to TRBD1. This CDR3 contains 13 residues. CDR1 and CDR2 from the germline V gene are MNHNS and SASEGT. V lost 6 bases and J lost 2; bases outside the gene matches: 3. This chain's CDR3 is CASSGQGPYEQYF. CDR3 in DNA: TGTGCCAGCAGCGGACAGGGCCCCTACGAGCAGTACTTC.

Only a few counts were recorded for this clone. V is TRBV18 and J is TRBJ1-1; a weak D match, TRBD1 (6 bases). Germline V gene sequence: CDR1 KGHSH, CDR2 LQKENI. The germline V and J ends were trimmed by 5 bases and 0 bases, with 10 bases remaining between them. The CDR3 is 14 residues long. This CDR3 reads CASSGQGMNTEAFF. As DNA, the CDR3 is TGTGCCAGCTCAGGGCAGGGGATGAACACTGAAGCTTTCTTT. The variable domain in full, with the rest retrieved from reference TRBV18 and TRBJ1-1, is NAGVMQNPRHLVRRRGQEARLRCSPMKGHSHVYWYRQLPEEGLKFMVYLQKENIIDESGMPKERFSAEFPKEGPSILRIQQVVRGDSAAYFCASSGQGMNTEAFFGQGTRLTVV.

The J gene is TRBJ2-7, the V gene TRBV2, with 7 bases matching TRBD2. Per germline, CDR1 SNHLY and CDR2 FYNNEI. The CDR3 spans 16 residues. V dropped 8 bases and J dropped 0; count of bases not matched to a gene: 13. The CDR3 DNA reads TGTGCCAGCTTGCCGGGAACTAGCGACGACTCCTACGAGCAGTACTTC. This gives the protein CASLPGTSDDSYEQYF.

The CDR3 region has the DNA TGTGCCAGCAGCCAAGTTCAGGGGCGGACTGAAGCTTTCTTT. It specifies CASSQVQGRTEAFF. V gene TRBV14 combines with J gene TRBJ1-1; D perhaps matches TRBD1 (6 bases). V lost 1 base, J lost 5 bases, and 11 bases lay in between. CDR1 is SGHDN, CDR2 FVKESK, per germline. This CDR3 has 14 amino acids.

This clone was observed a single time. The chain couples TRBV6-5 to TRBJ1-2, with 7 nucleotides matching TRBD1. The trim removed 5 bases at V and 5 bases at J, leaving 8 bases unmatched. The germline CDR1 and CDR2 sequences are MNHEY and SVGAGI. CDR3 size: 14 residues. The CDR3 region has the DNA TGTGCCAGCAGTCCTTCGGCCAGGGGGTATGGCTACACCTTC. It specifies CASSPSARGYGYTF.

The chain is built from TRBV27 and TRBJ1-1; no clear D gene. There are 15 residues in the CDR3. Trimming removed 3 bases at V and 0 bases at J, with 11 bases between. The germline V gene has CDR1 MNHEY and CDR2 SMNVEV (reference sequence). CDR3 sequence: CASSLLRELNTEAFF. The DNA of the CDR3 is TGTGCCAGCAGTTTGCTTCGAGAGTTGAACACTGAAGCTTTCTTT.

In this sample, this clone turned up once. The chain links TRBV9 to TRBJ2-3; 8 positions agree with TRBD2. V shed 3 bases, J shed 1 base, and the junction held 4 bases outside the gene matches. Germline CDR1 SGDLS, CDR2 YYNGEE. The CDR3 has 15 amino acids. The CDR3 is CASSAQLAGTDTQYF. The CDR3 DNA reads TGTGCCAGCAGCGCCCAACTAGCGGGCACAGATACGCAGTATTTT.

This clone was counted between two and nine times. The CDR3 here is CSATGDYEQYF. The CDR3 nucleotides are TGCAGCGCCACAGGGGACTACGAGCAGTACTTC. V and J are TRBV29-1 and TRBJ2-7, with 7 positions matching TRBD1. Germline CDR1 and CDR2: SQVTM and ANQGSEA. CDR3 length: 11 residues. With V trimmed by 7 bases and J by 3 bases, 3 bases remained unmatched.

The chain joins TRBV19 to TRBJ2-1; D might be TRBD1 (5 bases). Germline V gives CDR1 LNHDA, CDR2 SQIVND (reference sequence). CDR3 length equals 13 residues. Trimming cost V 7 bases and J 3 bases, with 10 bases left between them. This CDR3 is CASKGVNYNEQFF. The CDR3 DNA follows: TGTGCCAGTAAAGGGGTTAACTACAATGAGCAGTTCTTC.